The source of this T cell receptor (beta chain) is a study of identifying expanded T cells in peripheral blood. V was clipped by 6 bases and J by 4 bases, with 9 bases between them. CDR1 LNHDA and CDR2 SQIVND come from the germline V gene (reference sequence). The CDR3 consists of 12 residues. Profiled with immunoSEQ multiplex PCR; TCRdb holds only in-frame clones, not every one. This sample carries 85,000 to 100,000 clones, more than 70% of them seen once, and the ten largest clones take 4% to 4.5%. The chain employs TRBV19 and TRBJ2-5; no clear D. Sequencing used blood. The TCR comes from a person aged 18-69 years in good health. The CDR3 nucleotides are TGTGCCAGTAGATCTTCGGGAGAGACCCAGTACTTC. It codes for CASRSSGETQYF.